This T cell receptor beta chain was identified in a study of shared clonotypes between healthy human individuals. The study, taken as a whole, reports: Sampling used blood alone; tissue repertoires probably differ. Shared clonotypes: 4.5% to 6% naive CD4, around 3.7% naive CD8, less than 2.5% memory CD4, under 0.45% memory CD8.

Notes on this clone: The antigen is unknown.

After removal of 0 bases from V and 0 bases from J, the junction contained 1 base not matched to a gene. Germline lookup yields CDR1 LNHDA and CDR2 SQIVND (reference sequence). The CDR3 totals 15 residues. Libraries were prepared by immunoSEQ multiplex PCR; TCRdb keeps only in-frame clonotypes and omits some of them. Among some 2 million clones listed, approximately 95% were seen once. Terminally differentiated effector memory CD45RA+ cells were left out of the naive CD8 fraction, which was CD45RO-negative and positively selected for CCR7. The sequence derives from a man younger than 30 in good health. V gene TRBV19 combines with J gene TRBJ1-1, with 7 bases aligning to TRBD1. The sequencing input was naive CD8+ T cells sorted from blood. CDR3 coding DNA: TGTGCCAGTAGTATAGATAGGGGGCTGAACACTGAAGCTTTCTTT. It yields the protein CASSIDRGLNTEAFF.